One sample yielded the 26 T cell receptor beta chains listed below, sequenced in a study of blood T cell repertoires in COVID-19. Libraries were prepared by immunoSEQ multiplex PCR; TCRdb keeps only in-frame clonotypes and omits some of them. The sample has about 250,000 clones; roughly 89% are singletons. The sample consisted of peripheral blood. Receptors were obtained from a woman aged 40 to 50 who had recovered from COVID-19.

The gene calls are TRBV11-2 and TRBJ1-2; 7 nucleotides align to TRBD1. CDR1 is SGHAT and CDR2 is FQNNGV in the germline V gene. With 5 bases clipped from V and 8 bases from J, the junction kept 11 bases outside the gene matches. This CDR3 is built from 14 residues. The CDR3 loop reads CASSLGQAGVGYTF. CDR3 nucleotide sequence: TGTGCCAGCAGCCTAGGACAGGCGGGAGTAGGCTACACCTTC.

The genes are TRBV5-1 and TRBJ2-1, with 7 bases fitting TRBD2. The CDR3 has 14 amino acids. V lost 6 bases and J lost 5; bases outside the gene matches: 8. Germline-derived CDR1 and CDR2 are SGHRS and YFSETQ. This chain's CDR3 is CASTVASGNNEQFF. The CDR3 DNA follows: TGCGCCAGCACCGTGGCTAGCGGAAACAATGAGCAGTTCTTC.

The chain recombines TRBV4-2 with TRBJ2-4, with TRBD2 matching over 8 bases. Germline-derived CDR1 and CDR2 are LGHNA and YNFKEQ. This CDR3 is 13 amino acids long. Losses at the gene ends were 0 bases for V and 14 bases for J; bases not matched to a gene: 6. The CDR3 coding sequence is TGTGCCAGCAGCCAAGAGGTCGGGAGGGGCAAGTACTTC. Its protein is CASSQEVGRGKYF.

This chain joins TRBV18 and TRBJ2-2; TRBD2 matches at 14 bases. Germline V lookup: CDR1 KGHSH, CDR2 LQKENI. V dropped 3 bases and J dropped 0; count of bases not matched to a gene: 6. The CDR3 is made up of 19 amino acids. CDR3 coding DNA: TGTGCCAGCTCACCGACTAGCGGGAGGGGATATGCGAACACCGGGGAGCTGTTTTTT. This encodes CASSPTSGRGYANTGELFF.

The genes are TRBV2 and TRBJ2-4, with 7 bases identical to TRBD1. CDR1 and CDR2 from the germline V gene are SNHLY and FYNNEI. CDR3 length: 17 residues. The V and J ends lost 6 bases and 0 bases, in that order; junction bases with no gene match: 11. The CDR3 sequence: CASRSEGQPLAKNIQYF. CDR3 DNA: TGTGCCAGCAGGAGCGAGGGACAGCCGCTAGCCAAAAACATTCAGTACTTC.

The chain couples TRBV11-3 to TRBJ2-2; D may be TRBD1 (5 bases). CDR1 is SGHNT and CDR2 is YENEEA in the germline V gene. The germline V and J ends were trimmed by 5 bases and 1 base, with 14 bases remaining between them. CDR3 length: 16 amino acids. CDR3 sequence (DNA): TGTGCCAGCAGCCCACAGGCTTCGGGGAACACCGGGGAGCTGTTTTTT. This codes for CASSPQASGNTGELFF.

The rearrangement links TRBV29-1 to TRBJ1-2; D unclear. Germline V lookup: CDR1 SQVTM, CDR2 ANQGSEA. This CDR3 is 12 amino acids long. Deletions cut 7 bases from V and 5 bases from J, with 14 bases between. Here the CDR3 DNA reads TGCAGCGGTTGGACCGAGGGATATGGCTACACCTTC. Its translation is CSGWTEGYGYTF.

DNA for the CDR3: TGTGCTAGTGGTTTTTTCCTAGCGGGAGCTGGTGAGCAGTTCTTC. Protein: CASGFFLAGAGEQFF. The V and J genes are TRBV12-5 and TRBJ2-1; TRBD2 matches 10 bases. V lost 3 bases to trimming and J lost 9 bases; unmatched junction nucleotides: 8. The CDR3 runs to 15 residues. Germline V gives CDR1 LGHNT, CDR2 FRNRAP.

J is TRBJ2-7 and V is TRBV6-5; D is unclear. CDR1 is MNHEY, CDR2 SVGAGI, per germline. The CDR3 sequence is 14 residues long. The V gene lost 0 bases and the J gene lost 3 bases, with 9 bases spanning the gap. In DNA, the CDR3 is TGTGCCAGCAGTTACTCGGCAGTTAACTACGAGCAGTACTTC. Translating it yields CASSYSAVNYEQYF.

V and J are TRBV5-4 and TRBJ2-3; perhaps TRBD2 as D (6 bases). Germline V gene sequence: CDR1 SGHNT, CDR2 YYREEE (reference sequence). This CDR3 is built from 15 residues. The germline V and J ends were trimmed by 4 bases and 2 bases, with 14 bases remaining between them. The CDR3 protein is CASSARRDTTDTQYF. DNA for the CDR3: TGTGCCAGCAGCGCCCGGCGGGATACCACAGATACGCAGTATTTT.

This clone is a singleton in its sample. This chain joins TRBV3-1 (or the pseudogene TRBV3-2) and TRBJ2-1; D is unresolved. Looked up from germline, CDR1 is LGHDT and CDR2 is YNNKEL (reference sequence). V dropped 7 bases and J dropped 8 bases, with 9 bases sitting between them. The CDR3 is 11 residues long. This CDR3 reads CASTRGDEQFF. CDR3 nucleotides: TGTGCCAGCACCCGAGGCGATGAGCAGTTCTTC.

The rearrangement joins TRBV19 to TRBJ2-5; 8 bases align to TRBD2. CDR3 length: 14 residues. Trimming removed 6 bases from V and 5 bases from J; junction bases left unmatched: 8. Germline values: CDR1 LNHDA, CDR2 SQIVND (reference sequence). The CDR3 is CASRSGGPGETQYF. In DNA form, the CDR3 reads TGTGCCAGTAGGTCGGGAGGGCCGGGGGAGACCCAGTACTTC.

This clone was seen only once. The chain combines TRBV6-6 with TRBJ2-4; 12 bases are shared with TRBD2. CDR3 length: 18 residues. V lost 5 bases, J lost 0 bases, and 8 bases stayed unmatched. CDR1 and CDR2 from the germline V gene are MNHNY and SVGAGI (reference sequence). The CDR3 DNA follows: TGTGCCAGCAGTCTCCGGACTAGCGGGGACCTAGCCAAAAACATTCAGTACTTC. This translates into CASSLRTSGDLAKNIQYF.

The chain is built from TRBV21-1 and TRBJ2-5; the D call TRBD2 from the table was never checked on the DNA. TRBV21-1 is termed a pseudogene. This CDR3 has 18 amino acids. Here the CDR3 reads CASSKYGVGGRRQETQYF. CDR3 bases: TGTGCCAGCAGCAAATACGGGGTGGGCGGGAGGCGTCAAGAGACCCAGTACTTC.

The CDR3 sequence is CATGTGGREEETQYF. The DNA for the CDR3 is TGTGCCACGGGGACAGGGGGCCGAGAAGAAGAGACCCAGTACTTC. V gene TRBV15 combines with J gene TRBJ2-5; 12 positions agree with TRBD1. J lost 3 bases, V lost 9 bases, and 8 bases had no gene match. Germline loops: CDR1 LNHNV, CDR2 YYDKDF (reference sequence). The CDR3 has 15 residues.

The chain couples TRBV28 to TRBJ2-4; D might be TRBD2 (7 bases). V was pared by 5 bases and J by 6 bases, with 17 bases between. The CDR3 has 15 amino acids. Germline CDR1 reads MDHEN; CDR2 reads SYDVKM. CDR3 loop: CASSPGGLRGNIQYF. Here the CDR3 DNA reads TGTGCCAGCAGTCCCGGGGGGCTTCGGGGAAACATTCAGTACTTC.

The chain couples TRBV18 to TRBJ1-2; 9 nucleotides align to TRBD1. The CDR3 loop spans 15 amino acids. Trimming removed 3 bases from V and 7 bases from J; junction bases left unmatched: 9. Germline V CDR1 and CDR2: KGHSH, LQKENI. CDR3 residues: CASSPSRDRDRGYTF. The CDR3 DNA follows: TGTGCCAGCTCACCGTCCCGGGACAGGGATCGTGGCTACACCTTC.

The chain couples TRBV30 to TRBJ2-7; a possible D gene is TRBD2 (6 bases). The CDR3 length is 14 residues. Germline V gene lookup returns CDR1 GTSNPN and CDR2 SVGIG (reference sequence). V lost 0 bases and J lost 0, with 9 bases in between. The CDR3 sequence: CAWSVTTSSYEQYF. The CDR3 nucleotides read TGTGCCTGGAGTGTTACGACTAGCTCCTACGAGCAGTACTTC.

The rearrangement joins TRBV6-5 to TRBJ2-6; D is ambiguous. In germline, CDR1 is MNHEY, CDR2 SVGAGI. The CDR3 totals 13 residues. With 9 bases removed from V and 0 bases from J, the gap between germline ends came to 6 bases. In nucleotides, the CDR3 is TGTGCCAGTAAAGCCTCTGGGGCCAACGTCCTGACTTTC. It encodes CASKASGANVLTF.

This clone was recorded a few times. J is TRBJ2-5 and V is TRBV5-1; D is unclear. Trimming pared 1 base from V and 4 bases from J, leaving 11 bases between. The CDR3 consists of 14 residues. Germline assignment: CDR1 SGHRS and CDR2 YFSETQ. The CDR3 is CASSLRVGRETQYF. The CDR3 region has the DNA TGCGCCAGCAGCTTGCGTGTGGGCAGAGAGACCCAGTACTTC. Combining the CDR3 with reference TRBV5-1 and TRBJ2-5 gives the whole variable domain KAGVTQTPRYLIKTRGQQVTLSCSPISGHRSVSWYQQTPGQGLQFLFEYFSETQRNKGNFPGRFSGRQFSNSRSEMNVSTLELGDSALYLCASSLRVGRETQYFGPGTRLLVL.

V usage is TRBV28 and J usage is TRBJ2-1, with unresolved D. The CDR3 spans 15 residues. Germline assignment: CDR1 MDHEN and CDR2 SYDVKM. The V end was cut by 10 bases, the J end by 2 bases, with 18 bases between. DNA of the CDR3: TGTGCCATCCGTTCGGCACAGCTGGCCTACAATGAGCAGTTCTTC. Encoded protein: CAIRSAQLAYNEQFF. Using reference TRBV28 and TRBJ2-1 for the parts outside the CDR3, the full variable domain is DVKVTQSSRYLVKRTGEKVFLECVQDMDHENMFWYRQDPGLGLRLIYFSYDVKMKEKGDIPEGYSVSREKKERFSLILESASTNQTSMYLCAIRSAQLAYNEQFFGPGTRLTVL.

The chain combines TRBV7-3 with TRBJ2-1; unclear D gene. V lost 5 bases to trimming and J lost 5 bases, with 16 bases between them. Germline-derived CDR1 and CDR2 are SGHTA and FQGTGA. There are 15 residues in the CDR3. The CDR3 DNA reads TGTGCCAGCAGCGTAGCTTCTAGGCAAAACAATGAGCAGTTCTTC. It specifies CASSVASRQNNEQFF.

The J gene is TRBJ2-3, the V gene TRBV5-4; the match to TRBD2 covers 11 bases. This CDR3 is 16 amino acids long. Germline V lookup: CDR1 SGHNT, CDR2 YYREEE (reference sequence). The ends lost 4 bases at V and 2 bases at J; junction bases unmatched: 6. CDR3 sequence reads: CASSRKTSGTTDTQYF. For the CDR3, the DNA is TGTGCCAGCAGCCGTAAGACTAGCGGGACCACAGATACGCAGTATTTT.

J is TRBJ1-1 and V is TRBV27, with D maybe TRBD1 (5 bases). Germline lookup yields CDR1 MNHEY and CDR2 SMNVEV (reference sequence). The CDR3 is 13 amino acids. V was trimmed by 4 bases and J by 3 bases, leaving 9 bases between them. CDR3 sequence (DNA): TGTGCCAGCAGTTGGGGGGGGGACACTGAAGCTTTCTTT. Translating gives CASSWGGDTEAFF.

This clone was counted a single time. The gene calls are TRBV11-2 and TRBJ2-3, with 9 bases lining up with TRBD2. Germline assignment: CDR1 SGHAT and CDR2 FQNNGV. Trimming cost V 5 bases and J 0 bases; bases outside gene matches: 6. The CDR3 length is 16 residues. This chain's CDR3 is CASSRWAGGSTDTQYF. CDR3 nucleotides: TGTGCCAGCAGCCGGTGGGCGGGAGGGAGCACAGATACGCAGTATTTT.

The rearrangement uses TRBV19 and TRBJ2-7; 8 bases match TRBD1. Trimming took 10 bases from V and 7 from J; bases not matched to a gene: 9. CDR3 length equals 12 residues. Germline CDR1 is LNHDA and CDR2 is SQIVND (reference sequence). CDR3: CATQGAVDEQYF. DNA of the CDR3: TGTGCCACCCAGGGGGCGGTCGATGAGCAGTACTTC.